The 6 T cell receptor beta chains in this list originate from one sample, sequenced in a study of siplizumab effects on memory and regulatory T cells. Sequenced by immunoSEQ multiplex PCR; TCRdb stores in-frame clones only, minus some. Of about 26,000 clones in the sample, roughly 82% were seen once. Sequenced sample: memory CD4+ T cells sorted from blood. The origin of the receptors is a human donor in good health.

This clone was picked up one time. This chain connects TRBV2 to TRBJ2-1; either TRBD1 or TRBD2 may fit D (5 bases each). Germline CDR1 is SNHLY and CDR2 is FYNNEI. Trimming took 6 bases from V and 7 from J, leaving 19 bases between them. The CDR3 spans 15 residues. The CDR3 is CASRPFTGLPNEQFF. As DNA, the CDR3 is TGTGCCAGCAGGCCGTTCACAGGACTCCCAAATGAGCAGTTCTTC.

This chain joins TRBV6-1 and TRBJ2-7; TRBD1 or TRBD2 may be the D gene (5 bases each). This CDR3 comprises 14 residues. V was cut by 7 bases and J by 6 bases, with 19 bases left in between. Per germline, CDR1 MNHNS and CDR2 SASEGT. The CDR3 bases are TGTGCCAGCAATGGGGGTGGGGCCAGCGGCGAGCAGTACTTC. Protein sequence: CASNGGGASGEQYF.

The J gene is TRBJ2-7, the V gene TRBV5-1; D remains ambiguous. CDR1 is SGHRS and CDR2 is YFSETQ in the germline V gene. The CDR3 sequence is 11 residues long. V dropped 3 bases and J dropped 6 bases, with 7 bases sitting between them. This chain's CDR3 is CASSSLREQYF. CDR3 nucleotides: TGCGCCAGCAGCTCCCTTCGCGAGCAGTACTTC.

The rearrangement links TRBV25-1 to TRBJ2-1, with 9 bases identical to TRBD2. The length of the CDR3 is 15 residues. CDR1 MGHDK and CDR2 SYGVNS come from the germline V gene. J lost 4 bases, V lost 4 bases, and 5 bases had no gene match. CDR3 coding DNA: TGTGCCAGCAGTGGACTAGCGGAACATTACAATGAGCAGTTCTTC. Protein sequence: CASSGLAEHYNEQFF. Full variable domain (rest looked up from reference TRBV25-1 and TRBJ2-1): EADIYQTPRYLVIGTGKKITLECSQTMGHDKMYWYQQDPGMELHLIHYSYGVNSTEKGDLSSESTVSRIRTEHFPLTLESARPSHTSQYLCASSGLAEHYNEQFFGPGTRLTVL.

This clone has more than one count but fewer than ten. CDR3 DNA: TGTGCCAGCAGCTTGCTACAGCTTAATGAAAAACTGTTTTTT. This codes for CASSLLQLNEKLFF. The V gene is TRBV5-5, the J gene TRBJ1-4; D uncertain. Trimming took off 1 base at V and 4 bases at J, with 8 bases between the two ends. Looked up from germline, CDR1 is SGHKS and CDR2 is YYEKEE (reference sequence). There are 14 residues in the CDR3.

This chain uses TRBV28 with TRBJ1-6, with D possibly TRBD1 on 6 matching bases. V was cut by 5 bases and J by 7 bases, with 15 bases left in between. CDR3 length equals 15 residues. Germline CDR1 and CDR2: MDHEN and SYDVKM. The CDR3: CASSQEGVGNSPLHF. The CDR3 DNA follows: TGTGCCAGCAGTCAAGAGGGGGTTGGAAATTCACCCCTCCACTTT. Supplemented by reference TRBV28 and TRBJ1-6, the full variable domain reads DVKVTQSSRYLVKRTGEKVFLECVQDMDHENMFWYRQDPGLGLRLIYFSYDVKMKEKGDIPEGYSVSREKKERFSLILESASTNQTSMYLCASSQEGVGNSPLHFGNGTRLTVT.